The 20 T cell receptor beta chains listed next were all sequenced from one sample in a study of shared T cell receptors in the human thymus. Clones were read by immunoSEQ multiplex PCR, and TCRdb kept only the in-frame ones, dropping some. The sample lists 650,000 to 950,000 clones, approximately 83% occurring once. This sample also belongs to another study, concerning human thymus T cells.

The material sequenced was thymocytes. Receptor source: a girl under three years old with a congenital heart defect.

The chain carries TRBV14 and TRBJ2-5; possible D gene TRBD1, 6 bases. CDR3 length: 15 amino acids. Trimming removed 3 bases from V and 5 bases from J, with 16 bases in between. CDR1 and CDR2 from the germline V gene are SGHDN and FVKESK. The CDR3 DNA sequence: TGTGCCAGCAGCCATACCACAGGGTTGGAGGAGACCCAGTACTTC. Protein sequence: CASSHTTGLEETQYF.

V gene TRBV29-1 combines with J gene TRBJ1-2, with D maybe TRBD1 (5 bases). This CDR3 contains 14 residues. V was cut by 5 bases and J by 1 base, with 14 bases left in between. The germline CDR1 and CDR2 sequences are SQVTM and ANQGSEA. The CDR3: CSVQPQGNNYGYTF. The CDR3 DNA reads TGCAGCGTTCAACCCCAGGGAAATAACTATGGCTACACCTTC. The full variable domain, with the rest looked up from reference TRBV29-1 and TRBJ1-2, is SAVISQKPSRDICQRGTSLTIQCQVDSQVTMMFWYRQQPGQSLTLIATANQGSEATYESGFVIDKFPISRPNLTFSTLTVSNMSPEDSSIYLCSVQPQGNNYGYTFGSGTRLTVV.

The genes are TRBV2 and TRBJ2-7; 7 nucleotides agree with TRBD1. Unmatched junction bases numbered 9, after V lost 6 bases and J lost 1 base. The length of the CDR3 is 15 residues. Germline V lookup: CDR1 SNHLY, CDR2 FYNNEI. CDR3 bases: TGTGCCAGCAGACCTGGGACAGCTGATTCCTACGAGCAGTACTTC. This translates into CASRPGTADSYEQYF.

V usage is TRBV5-1 and J usage is TRBJ2-6, with TRBD1 matching 10 bases. Germline CDR1 SGHRS, CDR2 YFSETQ. J gave up 1 base and V 7 bases, and 17 bases lay outside the gene matches. The CDR3 has 20 residues. The CDR3 region is CASGSGTGVVWLSGANVLTF. The CDR3 DNA reads as TGCGCCAGCGGTTCCGGGACAGGGGTAGTATGGCTTTCTGGGGCCAACGTCCTGACTTTC.

With regard to this clone: Other nucleotide sequences from this sample produce the same CDR3. CDR3 in amino acids: CASSLTGAGYTF. In DNA form, the CDR3 reads TGCGCCAGCAGCTTGACAGGAGCTGGCTACACCTTC. The V call is TRBV5-1, the J call TRBJ1-2; a weak D match, TRBD1 (5 bases). Trimming cost V 1 base and J 7 bases, with 8 bases left between them. This CDR3 comprises 12 residues. Germline V gene lookup returns CDR1 SGHRS and CDR2 YFSETQ. Based on the CDR3 plus reference TRBV5-1 and TRBJ1-2, the full variable domain is KAGVTQTPRYLIKTRGQQVTLSCSPISGHRSVSWYQQTPGQGLQFLFEYFSETQRNKGNFPGRFSGRQFSNSRSEMNVSTLELGDSALYLCASSLTGAGYTFGSGTRLTVV.

This chain uses TRBV9 with TRBJ2-7, with 7 positions matching TRBD1. After removal of 3 bases from V and 3 bases from J, the junction contained 9 bases not matched to a gene. Germline values: CDR1 SGDLS, CDR2 YYNGEE. The CDR3 runs to 15 residues. The chain's CDR3 is CASSEEGASVYEQYF. The CDR3 region has the DNA TGTGCCAGCAGCGAAGAGGGGGCTAGTGTCTACGAGCAGTACTTC.

The rearrangement links TRBV10-1 to TRBJ1-2, with 10 bases aligning to TRBD1. The CDR3 runs 16 residues. V lost 0 bases to trimming and J lost 7 bases; unmatched junction nucleotides: 8. From germline, CDR1 is WNHNN and CDR2 SYGVQD (reference sequence). CDR3 in amino acids: CASSESGQGRVCGYTF. The CDR3 DNA reads TGCGCCAGCAGTGAGTCGGGACAGGGGCGGGTGTGTGGCTACACCTTC.

The chain uses TRBV6-5 and TRBJ2-7, with 8 positions matching TRBD1. Germline-derived CDR1 and CDR2 are MNHEY and SVGAGI. Losses at the gene ends were 1 base for V and 2 bases for J; bases not matched to a gene: 4. The CDR3 extends over 15 amino acids. The CDR3 spells CASSYFGTGAYEQYF. In DNA, the CDR3 is TGTGCCAGCAGTTACTTTGGGACAGGAGCCTACGAGCAGTACTTC.

This chain uses TRBV21-1 with TRBJ2-1; the table names TRBD2, a call not compared with the DNA. TRBV21-1 is an annotated pseudogene. The CDR3 is 14 residues long. In DNA form, the CDR3 reads TGTGCCAGCAGACCTAGCACCCCCTACAATGAGCAGTTCTTC. Its translation: CASRPSTPYNEQFF.

The chain couples TRBV19 to TRBJ1-1; 7 nucleotides agree with TRBD1. Germline V lookup: CDR1 LNHDA, CDR2 SQIVND (reference sequence). This CDR3 comprises 16 residues. V lost 6 bases and J lost 0; bases outside the gene matches: 10. Here the CDR3 DNA reads TGTGCCAGTAGCAACTTGGCCGGGACAGTGAACACTGAAGCTTTCTTT. Protein product: CASSNLAGTVNTEAFF.

This rearrangement joins TRBV6-5 to TRBJ1-2, with TRBD1 matching over 9 bases. The germline gives CDR1 MNHEY, CDR2 SVGAGI. The CDR3 runs 15 residues. V lost 3 bases to trimming and J lost 4 bases; unmatched junction nucleotides: 6. The CDR3 DNA reads as TGTGCCAGCAGTTATTGGGACAGGGAATGCTATGGCTACACCTTC. Its protein product is CASSYWDRECYGYTF.

The CDR3 DNA reads as TGTGCCAGCAGCCAGGACAGAACAACCTCCAACGTCCTGACTTTC. This sequence encodes CASSQDRTTSNVLTF. This chain uses TRBV2 with TRBJ2-6, with a possible D match to TRBD1 (6 bases). Germline CDR1 SNHLY, CDR2 FYNNEI. Trimming shortened V by 6 bases and J by 8 bases, and 17 bases separated the two germline ends. This CDR3 spans 15 amino acids.

The chain joins TRBV7-2 to TRBJ2-1, with 9 bases aligning to TRBD2. Germline CDR1 reads SGHTA; CDR2 reads FQGNSA. The trim removed 2 bases at V and 7 bases at J, leaving 9 bases unmatched. CDR3 length: 16 amino acids. The chain's CDR3 is CASSLFGLAGINEQFF. Here the CDR3 DNA reads TGTGCCAGCAGCTTATTCGGCCTAGCGGGGATTAATGAGCAGTTCTTC. The full variable domain, rest sourced from reference TRBV7-2 and TRBJ2-1, is GAGVSQSPSNKVTEKGKDVELRCDPISGHTALYWYRQSLGQGLEFLIYFQGNSAPDKSGLPSDRFSAERTGGSVSTLTIQRTQQEDSAVYLCASSLFGLAGINEQFFGPGTRLTVL.

For this clone: The sample holds other DNA sequences that translate to the same CDR3. V usage is TRBV27 and J usage is TRBJ2-3; D not certain. V lost 9 bases to trimming and J lost 0 bases, with 10 bases between them. Germline loops: CDR1 MNHEY, CDR2 SMNVEV (reference sequence). This CDR3 is built from 13 residues. The CDR3 sequence: CASSSGSTDTQYF. CDR3 nucleotide sequence: TGTGCCAGTTCATCGGGTAGCACAGATACGCAGTATTTT.

The rearrangement joins TRBV4-2 to TRBJ2-5; D is perhaps TRBD2 (6 bases). Germline CDR1 is LGHNA and CDR2 is YNFKEQ. The CDR3 extends over 17 amino acids. Trimming stripped 1 base from V and 2 bases from J, with 17 bases between. The CDR3 DNA follows: TGTGCCAGCAGCCAAGCTGTGGATGTGACTAGTCAAGAGACCCAGTACTTC. Amino acid sequence: CASSQAVDVTSQETQYF.

The genes are TRBV5-8 and TRBJ1-4, with D possibly TRBD1 on 6 matching bases. V was cut by 3 bases and J by 8 bases, with 14 bases left in between. This CDR3 contains 14 residues. Germline assignment: CDR1 SGHTS and CDR2 YDEGEE. The CDR3 is CASSWNRAGEKLFF. The CDR3 bases are TGTGCCAGCAGCTGGAACAGGGCCGGGGAAAAACTGTTTTTT.

The genes are TRBV4-3 and TRBJ1-1; 7 bases align to TRBD1. The V gene end was trimmed by 3 bases and the J gene end by 2 bases; junction bases not matched to a gene: 9. Looked up from germline, CDR1 is LGHNA and CDR2 is YSLEER. The CDR3 sequence is 16 residues long. The CDR3 here is CASSQDPGTVNTEAFF. In DNA form, the CDR3 reads TGCGCCAGCAGCCAGGACCCCGGGACAGTTAACACTGAAGCTTTCTTT.

V is TRBV7-8 and J is TRBJ2-3; 9 nucleotides agree with TRBD2. V shed 1 base, J shed 5 bases, and the junction held 13 bases outside the gene matches. The length of the CDR3 is 18 residues. CDR1 is SGHVS, CDR2 FQNEAQ, per germline. CDR3 protein: CASSLVYRRGGHGDTQYF. The CDR3 DNA reads as TGTGCCAGCAGCTTAGTCTATCGGCGGGGGGGCCATGGAGATACGCAGTATTTT. Filled out from reference TRBV7-8 and TRBJ2-3, the complete variable domain reads GAGVSQSPRYKVAKRGQDVALRCDPISGHVSLFWYQQALGQGPEFLTYFQNEAQLDKSGLPSDRFFAERPEGSVSTLKIQRTQQEDSAVYLCASSLVYRRGGHGDTQYFGPGTRLTVL.

The gene calls are TRBV9 and TRBJ2-6; the match to TRBD1 covers 9 bases. The V gene end was trimmed by 4 bases and the J gene end by 4 bases; junction bases not matched to a gene: 9. Per the germline V gene, CDR1 is SGDLS and CDR2 is YYNGEE. The CDR3 runs to 17 residues. The CDR3 here is CASSTRDRVSGANVLTF. The CDR3 bases are TGTGCCAGCAGCACCCGGGACAGGGTTTCCGGGGCCAACGTCCTGACTTTC. The entire variable domain, with the rest obtained from reference TRBV9 and TRBJ2-6, is as follows: DSGVTQTPKHLITATGQRVTLRCSPRSGDLSVYWYQQSLDQGLQFLIQYYNGEERAKGNILERFSAQQFPDLHSELNLSSLELGDSALYFCASSTRDRVSGANVLTFGAGSRLTVL.

The chain links TRBV10-3 to TRBJ1-2; 7 nucleotides line up with TRBD1. V lost 7 bases to trimming and J lost 6 bases; unmatched junction nucleotides: 5. This CDR3 comprises 12 residues. The germline V gene has CDR1 ENHRY and CDR2 SYGVKD. CDR3 sequence reads: CAINHDRDGYTF. For the CDR3, the DNA is TGTGCCATCAACCATGACAGGGATGGCTACACCTTC.